This TCR beta chain emerged from a study of blood T cell repertoires in COVID-19. The method was immunoSEQ multiplex PCR; TCRdb's version includes in-frame clones alone and lacks a portion of them. The table lists approximately 90,000 clones, 70% to 90% of them singletons. J gave up 7 bases and V 10 bases, and 11 bases lay outside the gene matches. The CDR3 loop spans 15 amino acids. CDR1 and CDR2 from the germline V gene are LNHDA and SQIVND (reference sequence). The receptor was derived from a man aged 45-60 years with acute or convalescent COVID-19. The rearrangement joins TRBV19 to TRBJ1-5, with 12 nucleotides matching TRBD1. Material: peripheral blood. The CDR3 is CATLGTGGAGQPQHF. As DNA, the CDR3 is TGTGCCACACTAGGGACAGGGGGCGCGGGGCAGCCCCAGCATTTT.